The source of this TCR beta chain is a study of blood T cell repertoires in COVID-19. Turning to the study itself: Collection of acute and convalescent COVID-19 samples took place in the United States, Italy and Spain. T cells, B-cell-depleted T cells, or PBMCs provided the cDNA or gDNA that served as material.

Authors' methods: Nucleated cell number was recorded as an estimate derived from reference gene primer amplification. This table comes from immunoSEQ multiplex PCR, and its TCRdb copy is limited to in-frame clones, with some not included. D and trimming were read from the DNA, whereas the V and J calls and clone size are those reported in that table. The sample includes around 91,000 clones, roughly 78% seen only once; the top ten take 15% to 20%. CDR1 and CDR2 from the germline V gene are LNHDA and SQIVND (reference sequence). The CDR3 is 15 residues long. The chain employs TRBV19 and TRBJ1-4, with D possibly being TRBD1 (5 bases). The source is a woman of 80 years or more with active or convalescent COVID-19. Source material: peripheral blood. CDR3 DNA: TGTGCGACCTCTCAACGGGGGGGGACGAATGAAAAACTGTTTTTT. Its translation is CATSQRGGTNEKLFF.